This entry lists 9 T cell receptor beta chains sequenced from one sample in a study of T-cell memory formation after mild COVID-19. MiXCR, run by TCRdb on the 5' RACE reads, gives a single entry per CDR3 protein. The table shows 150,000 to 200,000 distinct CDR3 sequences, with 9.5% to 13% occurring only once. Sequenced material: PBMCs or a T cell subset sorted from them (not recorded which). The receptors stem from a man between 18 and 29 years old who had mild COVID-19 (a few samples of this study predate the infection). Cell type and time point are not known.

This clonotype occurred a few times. CDR3 sequence (DNA): TGTGCCAGCAGATCGGCGGGGGGGCGTTACGAGCAGTACTTC. The encoded protein is CASRSAGGRYEQYF. The chain carries TRBV7-2 and TRBJ2-7; 9 bases fit TRBD2. J gave up 4 bases and V 6 bases, and 7 bases lay outside the gene matches. Per the germline V gene, CDR1 is SGHTA and CDR2 is FQGNSA. The CDR3 is 14 residues long.

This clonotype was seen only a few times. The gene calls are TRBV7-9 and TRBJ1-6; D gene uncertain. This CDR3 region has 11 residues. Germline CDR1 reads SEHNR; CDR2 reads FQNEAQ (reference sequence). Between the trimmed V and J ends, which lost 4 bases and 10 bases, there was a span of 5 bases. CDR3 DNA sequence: TGTGCCAGCAGCTCATCCTCACCCCTCCACTTT. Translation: CASSSSSPLHF.

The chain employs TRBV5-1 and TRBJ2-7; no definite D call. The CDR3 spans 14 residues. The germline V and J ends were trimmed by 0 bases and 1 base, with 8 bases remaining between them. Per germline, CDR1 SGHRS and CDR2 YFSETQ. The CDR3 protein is CASSLEAASYEQYF. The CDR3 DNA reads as TGCGCCAGCAGCTTGGAGGCCGCTTCCTACGAGCAGTACTTC.

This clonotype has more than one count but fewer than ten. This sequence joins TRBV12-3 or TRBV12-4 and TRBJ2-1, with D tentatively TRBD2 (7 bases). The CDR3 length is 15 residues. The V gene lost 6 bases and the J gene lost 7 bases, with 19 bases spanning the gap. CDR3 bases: TGTGCCAGCAGCCCCTTGGGGGGGCCTACAAATGAGCAGTTCTTC. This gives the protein CASSPLGGPTNEQFF.

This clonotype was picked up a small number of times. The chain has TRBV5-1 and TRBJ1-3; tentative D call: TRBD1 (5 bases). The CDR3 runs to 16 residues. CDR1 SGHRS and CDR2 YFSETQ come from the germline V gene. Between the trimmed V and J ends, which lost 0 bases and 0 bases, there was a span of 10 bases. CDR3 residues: CASSLAQGASGNTIYF. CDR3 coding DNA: TGCGCCAGCAGCTTGGCGCAGGGCGCCTCTGGAAACACCATATATTTT.

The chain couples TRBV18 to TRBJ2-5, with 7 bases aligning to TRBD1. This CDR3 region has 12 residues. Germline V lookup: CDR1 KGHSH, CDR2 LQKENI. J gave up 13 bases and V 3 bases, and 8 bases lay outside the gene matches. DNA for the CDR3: TGTGCCAGCTCACCGCCCACCCGGGACAGGTACTTC. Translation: CASSPPTRDRYF.

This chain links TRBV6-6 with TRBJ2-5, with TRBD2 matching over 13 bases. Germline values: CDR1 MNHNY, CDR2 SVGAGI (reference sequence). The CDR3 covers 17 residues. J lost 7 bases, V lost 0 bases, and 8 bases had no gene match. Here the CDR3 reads CASSYSAGLAGRGTQYF. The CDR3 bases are TGTGCCAGCAGTTACTCAGCGGGACTAGCGGGGCGCGGGACCCAGTACTTC.

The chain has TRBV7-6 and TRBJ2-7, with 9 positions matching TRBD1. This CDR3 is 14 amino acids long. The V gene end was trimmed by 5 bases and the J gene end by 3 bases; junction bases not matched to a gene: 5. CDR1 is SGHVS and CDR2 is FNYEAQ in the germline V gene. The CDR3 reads CASSMGQGDYEQYF. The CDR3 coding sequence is TGTGCCAGCAGCATGGGACAGGGAGACTACGAGCAGTACTTC.

The CDR3 region is CASSWSGTEETQYF. CDR3 sequence (DNA): TGCGCCAGCAGCTGGTCCGGGACAGAAGAGACCCAGTACTTC. This sequence joins TRBV5-1 and TRBJ2-5, with 7 bases matching TRBD1. Germline V gives CDR1 SGHRS, CDR2 YFSETQ. The CDR3 has 14 amino acids. The trim removed 3 bases at V and 3 bases at J, leaving 5 bases unmatched.